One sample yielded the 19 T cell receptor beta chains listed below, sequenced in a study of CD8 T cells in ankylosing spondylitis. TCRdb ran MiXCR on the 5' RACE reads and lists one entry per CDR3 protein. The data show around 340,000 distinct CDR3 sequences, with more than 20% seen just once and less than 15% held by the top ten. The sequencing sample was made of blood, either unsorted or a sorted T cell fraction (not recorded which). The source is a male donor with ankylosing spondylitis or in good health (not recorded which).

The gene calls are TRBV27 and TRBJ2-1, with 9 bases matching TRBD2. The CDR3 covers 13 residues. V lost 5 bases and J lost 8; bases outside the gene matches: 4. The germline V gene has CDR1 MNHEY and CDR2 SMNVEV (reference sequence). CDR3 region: CASSPGTSHEQFF. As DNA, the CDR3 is TGTGCCAGCAGTCCCGGGACTAGCCATGAGCAGTTCTTC.

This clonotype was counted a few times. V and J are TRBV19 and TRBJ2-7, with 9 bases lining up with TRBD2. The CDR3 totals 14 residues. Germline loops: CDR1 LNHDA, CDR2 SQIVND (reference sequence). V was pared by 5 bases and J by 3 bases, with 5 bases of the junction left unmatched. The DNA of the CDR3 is TGTGCCAGTAGTCTTAGCGGGGGAAACTACGAGCAGTACTTC. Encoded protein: CASSLSGGNYEQYF.

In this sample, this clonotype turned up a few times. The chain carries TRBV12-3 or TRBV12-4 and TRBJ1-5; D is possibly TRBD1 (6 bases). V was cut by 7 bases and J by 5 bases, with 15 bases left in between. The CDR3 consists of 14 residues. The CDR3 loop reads CASTPGQNYQPQHF. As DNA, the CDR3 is TGTGCCAGCACCCCCGGACAGAACTATCAGCCCCAGCATTTT.

The DNA of the CDR3 is TGCAGCGTTGAAGAAGGAATAAACAGGGGTGGCACCTACGAGCAGTACTTC. It translates to CSVEEGINRGGTYEQYF. The V and J genes are TRBV29-1 and TRBJ2-7; 7 bases are shared with TRBD1. Germline lookup yields CDR1 SQVTM and CDR2 ANQGSEA. The junction had 13 bases not matched to a gene; V was cut back by 0 bases and J by 2 bases. The CDR3 sequence is 17 residues long.

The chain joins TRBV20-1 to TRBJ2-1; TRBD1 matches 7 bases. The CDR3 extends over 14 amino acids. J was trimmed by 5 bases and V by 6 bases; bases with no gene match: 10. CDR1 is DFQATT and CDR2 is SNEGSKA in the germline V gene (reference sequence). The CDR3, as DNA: TGCAGTGCAGCAGGACAGGCCAATAACAATGAGCAGTTCTTC. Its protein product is CSAAGQANNNEQFF.

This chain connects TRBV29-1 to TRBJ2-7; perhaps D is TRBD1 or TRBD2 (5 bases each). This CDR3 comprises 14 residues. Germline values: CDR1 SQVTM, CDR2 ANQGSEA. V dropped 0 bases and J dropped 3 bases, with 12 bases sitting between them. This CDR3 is CSVEDGGMGYEQYF. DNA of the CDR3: TGCAGCGTTGAAGATGGGGGTATGGGCTACGAGCAGTACTTC.

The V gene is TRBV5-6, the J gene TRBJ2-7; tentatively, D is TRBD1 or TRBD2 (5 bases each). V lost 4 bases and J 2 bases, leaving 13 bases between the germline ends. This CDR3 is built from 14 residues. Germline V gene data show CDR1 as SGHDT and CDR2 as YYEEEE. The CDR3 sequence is CASSPGPITYEQYF. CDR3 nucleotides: TGTGCCAGCAGCCCGGGACCGATTACCTACGAGCAGTACTTC.

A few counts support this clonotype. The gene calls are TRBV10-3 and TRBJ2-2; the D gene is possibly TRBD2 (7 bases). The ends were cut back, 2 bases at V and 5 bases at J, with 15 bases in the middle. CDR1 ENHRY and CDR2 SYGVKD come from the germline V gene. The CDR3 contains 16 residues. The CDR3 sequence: CAISEEQGGWTGELFF. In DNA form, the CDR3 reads TGTGCCATCAGTGAGGAACAGGGAGGGTGGACCGGGGAGCTGTTTTTT.

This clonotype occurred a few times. The chain's CDR3 is CASSLGGLAGVQETQYF. CDR3 DNA: TGTGCCAGCAGCTTGGGGGGACTAGCCGGTGTCCAAGAGACCCAGTACTTC. V is TRBV7-9 and J is TRBJ2-5; 9 positions agree with TRBD2. Per germline, CDR1 SEHNR and CDR2 FQNEAQ (reference sequence). V lost 3 bases, J lost 1 base, and 9 bases stayed unmatched. The CDR3 loop spans 17 amino acids.

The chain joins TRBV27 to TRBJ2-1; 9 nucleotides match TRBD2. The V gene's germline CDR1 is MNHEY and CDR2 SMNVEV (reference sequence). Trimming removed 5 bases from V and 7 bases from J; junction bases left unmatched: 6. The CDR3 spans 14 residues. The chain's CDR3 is CASSPASGENEQFF. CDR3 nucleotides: TGTGCCAGCAGTCCGGCTAGCGGGGAAAATGAGCAGTTCTTC.

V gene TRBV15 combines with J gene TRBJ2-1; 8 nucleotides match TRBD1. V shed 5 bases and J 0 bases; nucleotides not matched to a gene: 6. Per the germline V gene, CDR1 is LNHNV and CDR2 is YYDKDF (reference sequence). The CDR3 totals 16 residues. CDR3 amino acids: CATSVKTGDSYNEQFF. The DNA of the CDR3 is TGTGCCACCAGCGTAAAGACAGGGGACTCCTACAATGAGCAGTTCTTC.

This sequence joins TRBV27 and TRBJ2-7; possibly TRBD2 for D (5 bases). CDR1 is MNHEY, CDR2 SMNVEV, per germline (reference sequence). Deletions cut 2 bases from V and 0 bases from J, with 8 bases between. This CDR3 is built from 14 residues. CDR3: CASSLMGSSYEQYF. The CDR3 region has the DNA TGTGCCAGCAGTTTAATGGGGAGCTCCTACGAGCAGTACTTC.

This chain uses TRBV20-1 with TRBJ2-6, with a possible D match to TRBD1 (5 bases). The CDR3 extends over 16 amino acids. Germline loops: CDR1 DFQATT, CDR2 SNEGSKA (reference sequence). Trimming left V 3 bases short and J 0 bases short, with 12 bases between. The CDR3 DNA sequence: TGCAGTGCTAGCCCTCGACAGCCCTCTGGGGCCAACGTCCTGACTTTC. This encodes CSASPRQPSGANVLTF.

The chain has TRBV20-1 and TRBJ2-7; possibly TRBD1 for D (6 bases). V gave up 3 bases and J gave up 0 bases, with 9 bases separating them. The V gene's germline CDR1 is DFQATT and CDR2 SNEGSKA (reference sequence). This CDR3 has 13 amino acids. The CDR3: CSARGDTSYEQYF. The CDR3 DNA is TGCAGTGCTAGGGGGGACACCTCCTACGAGCAGTACTTC.

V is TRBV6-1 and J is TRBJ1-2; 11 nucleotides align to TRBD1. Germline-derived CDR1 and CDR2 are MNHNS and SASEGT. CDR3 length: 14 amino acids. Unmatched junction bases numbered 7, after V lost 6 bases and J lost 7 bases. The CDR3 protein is CASSPGQGVLGYTF. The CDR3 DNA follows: TGTGCCAGCAGCCCGGGACAGGGGGTGCTTGGCTACACCTTC.

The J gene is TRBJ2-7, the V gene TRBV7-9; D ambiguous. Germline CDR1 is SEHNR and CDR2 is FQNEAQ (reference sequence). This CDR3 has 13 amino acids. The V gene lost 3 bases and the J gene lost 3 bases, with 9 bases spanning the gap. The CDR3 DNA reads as TGTGCCAGCAGCTTCGGCAGTAACTACGAGCAGTACTTC. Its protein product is CASSFGSNYEQYF.

The CDR3 nucleotides read TGTGCCAGCAGCGAATTCCAGGGGGCGGCCTACGAGCAGTACTTC. Encoded protein: CASSEFQGAAYEQYF. V gene TRBV9 combines with J gene TRBJ2-7, with 8 nucleotides matching TRBD1. With V trimmed by 3 bases and J by 2 bases, 7 bases remained unmatched. Germline loops: CDR1 SGDLS, CDR2 YYNGEE. This CDR3 has 15 amino acids.

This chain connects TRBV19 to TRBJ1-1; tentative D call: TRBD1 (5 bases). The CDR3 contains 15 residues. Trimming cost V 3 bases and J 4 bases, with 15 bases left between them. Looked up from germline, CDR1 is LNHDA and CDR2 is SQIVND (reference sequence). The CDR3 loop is CASSIGQGLFTEAFF. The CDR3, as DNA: TGTGCCAGTAGTATCGGGCAGGGACTTTTCACTGAAGCTTTCTTT.

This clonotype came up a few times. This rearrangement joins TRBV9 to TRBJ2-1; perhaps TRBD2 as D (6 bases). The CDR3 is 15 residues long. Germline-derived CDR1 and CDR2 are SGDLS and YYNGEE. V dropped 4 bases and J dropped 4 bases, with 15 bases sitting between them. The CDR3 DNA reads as TGTGCCAGCAGCCCGTTGTTGGCGGGGTACAATGAGCAGTTCTTC. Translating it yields CASSPLLAGYNEQFF.